The next 5 T cell receptor beta chains were all read from a single sample in a study of blood T cell repertoires in COVID-19 (dated by TCRdb to between 2020 and 2021). The library was prepared using the immunoSEQ multiplex PCR assay. TCRdb retrieved this table from immuneACCESS and kept in-frame rearrangements only. Not all clones are present; in checked studies, unresolved V genes account for under half, and no reason is known for the remainder. In this sample the table shows under 250,000 clones, around four fifths of which occur a single time. Jointly, the top ten make up 5% to 6.5% of the sample. The sample taken for sequencing was peripheral blood. Receptors originate from a woman aged 55 to 70 who had recovered from COVID-19.

The chain is built from TRBV7-2 and TRBJ1-2; D possibly corresponds to TRBD1 (5 bases). V was shortened by 2 bases and J by 4 bases, with 11 bases between the two germline ends. The germline CDR1 and CDR2 sequences are SGHTA and FQGNSA. The CDR3 has 14 residues. CDR3 coding DNA: TGTGCCAGCAGCTTAAATCAGGGAAGCTATGGCTACACCTTC. This codes for CASSLNQGSYGYTF. The variable domain in full, completed from reference TRBV7-2 and TRBJ1-2, reads GAGVSQSPSNKVTEKGKDVELRCDPISGHTALYWYRQSLGQGLEFLIYFQGNSAPDKSGLPSDRFSAERTGGSVSTLTIQRTQQEDSAVYLCASSLNQGSYGYTFGSGTRLTVV.

The chain uses TRBV7-2 and TRBJ2-1, with TRBD2 identical over 10 bases. Germline trimming cut 8 bases from V and 0 bases from J; bases unmatched to any gene: 4. CDR1 is SGHTA and CDR2 is FQGNSA in the germline V gene. The CDR3 loop spans 15 amino acids. As DNA, the CDR3 is TGTGCCAGCGCACTAGCGGGGTTCTCCTACAATGAGCAGTTCTTC. Translation gives CASALAGFSYNEQFF.

This clone has a handful of counts. V and J are TRBV7-9 and TRBJ1-1; D perhaps matches TRBD1 (5 bases). The CDR3 spans 12 residues. V was cut by 11 bases and J by 1 base, with 11 bases left in between. The germline V gene encodes CDR1 SEHNR and CDR2 FQNEAQ (reference sequence). Here the CDR3 reads CASDSSNTEAFF. The CDR3 DNA sequence: TGTGCCTCCGACAGCTCGAACACTGAAGCTTTCTTT.

The rearrangement joins TRBV7-2 to TRBJ2-7; 9 bases match TRBD1. Germline lookup yields CDR1 SGHTA and CDR2 FQGNSA. The trim removed 0 bases at V and 2 bases at J, leaving 2 bases unmatched. The CDR3 totals 15 residues. The CDR3 DNA follows: TGTGCCAGCAGCTTAGCCCGGGACAGGGCCTACGAGCAGTACTTC. This translates into CASSLARDRAYEQYF.

This clone came up once. The V call is TRBV3-1 (or the pseudogene TRBV3-2), the J call TRBJ1-1; D possibly corresponds to TRBD1 (5 bases). Germline V gives CDR1 LGHDT, CDR2 YNNKEL (reference sequence). V shed 0 bases and J shed 4 bases, with 12 bases lying between them. This CDR3 spans 15 amino acids. The CDR3: CASSQEPGLSTEAFF. The CDR3 nucleotides read TGTGCCAGCAGCCAAGAACCAGGGTTAAGCACTGAAGCTTTCTTT.